This T cell receptor beta chain was profiled in a study of technical replicates of blood from a handful of donors (dated by TCRdb to 2016 to 2017). Libraries came from the immunoSEQ multiplex PCR assay. Entries here come from immuneACCESS through TCRdb and include only in-frame sequences with V and J called. Some clones fail to appear in such tables; in the studies checked, an unresolved V gene covers under half of the shortfall, and the cause of the remainder is unknown. This sample gives approximately 95,000 clones in total; 85% to 95% of them show up just once. Together, the top ten hold almost 0.35% of the sample. On this clone: Its antigen is not yet known. No much larger clone exists at a distance of one base, and base qualities are not known.

Deletion took 0 bases off V and 5 bases off J, with a span of 10 bases between the germline ends. The CDR3 goes from the cysteine to the phenylalanine over 14 residues. The CDR3 DNA has 42 bases and is translated from base 1. From a lookup of the germline V gene, CDR1 and CDR2 are ENHRY and SYGVKD. The sequence links TRBV10-3 to TRBJ1-1; the D gene is possibly TRBD1, with 5 bases matching. The receptor was isolated from a human donor in good health. Sequenced sample: T cells isolated from PBMCs. The CDR3 reads as follows: CAISESNGGTEAFF. The nucleotide sequence is given as TGTGCCATCAGTGAGTCTAACGGGGGAACTGAAGCTTTCTTT.